The clone carrying this T cell receptor (beta chain) was observed many times. Its target is not known. V was pared by 5 bases and J by 1 base, with 8 bases of the junction left unmatched. The CDR3 loop spans 16 amino acids. Germline V gene data show CDR1 as MDHEN and CDR2 as SYDVKM. This sample is part of a study of T cells after posttransplantation cyclophosphamide. Overall study results and limits: Later blood repertoires were often dominated by clones from the donor CD8+ memory compartment.

Using immunoSEQ multiplex PCR, the repertoire was profiled, and TCRdb retains in-frame clones only, with some absent. Singletons are absent from the sample, which has more than 40,000 clones. The clonotype comes from a man in his forties in good health, CMV-negative, and a related stem cell transplant donor. The rearrangement links TRBV28 to TRBJ1-1; TRBD1 agrees at 9 bases. Sequenced material: PBMCs. CDR3: CASSLRTGAPNTEAFF. CDR3 nucleotide sequence: TGTGCCAGCAGTCTAAGGACAGGGGCTCCGAACACTGAAGCTTTCTTT. Looking up the rest from reference TRBV28 and TRBJ1-1 gives the full variable domain: DVKVTQSSRYLVKRTGEKVFLECVQDMDHENMFWYRQDPGLGLRLIYFSYDVKMKEKGDIPEGYSVSREKKERFSLILESASTNQTSMYLCASSLRTGAPNTEAFFGQGTRLTVV.